This T cell receptor beta chain derives from a study of siplizumab effects on memory and regulatory T cells. Study observations and caveats: Naive T cells were seen as more diverse than memory cells and as major alloresponse contributors. Proliferating siplizumab-culture Tregs lacked confirmation of suppressive function.

This clone was found a few times. As yet, its antigen is unknown. Only in-frame clones appear in the TCRdb table, and some are missing; sequencing was by immunoSEQ multiplex PCR. The repertoire consists of about 100,000 clones, with about 94% occurring once and the leading ten covering 1% to 1.5%. CDR3 length equals 11 residues. Trimming took 6 bases from V and 3 from J, leaving 6 bases between them. Germline lookup yields CDR1 SGHAT and CDR2 FQNNGV. Sequenced input: non-Treg CD4+ T cells sorted from blood. The source is a human donor in good health. The genes are TRBV11-2 and TRBJ2-7; D gene unclear. The CDR3 region is CASSRSYEQYF. In DNA form, the CDR3 reads TGTGCCAGCAGTCGTAGCTACGAGCAGTACTTC. The whole variable domain, remainder taken from reference TRBV11-2 and TRBJ2-7, is EAGVAQSPRYKIIEKRQSVAFWCNPISGHATLYWYQQILGQGPKLLIQFQNNGVVDDSQLPKDRFSAERLKGVDSTLKIQPAKLEDSAVYLCASSRSYEQYFGPGTRLTVT.